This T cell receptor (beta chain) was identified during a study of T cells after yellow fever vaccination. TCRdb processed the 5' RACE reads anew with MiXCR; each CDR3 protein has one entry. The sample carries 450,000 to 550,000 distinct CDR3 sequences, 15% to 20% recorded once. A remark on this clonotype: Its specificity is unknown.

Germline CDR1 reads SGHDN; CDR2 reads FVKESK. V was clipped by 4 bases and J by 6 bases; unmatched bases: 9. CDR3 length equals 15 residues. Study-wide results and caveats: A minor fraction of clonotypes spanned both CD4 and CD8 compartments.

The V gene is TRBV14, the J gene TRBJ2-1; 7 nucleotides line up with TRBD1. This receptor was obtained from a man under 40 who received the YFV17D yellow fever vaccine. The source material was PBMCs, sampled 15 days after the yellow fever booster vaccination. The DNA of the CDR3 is TGTGCCAGCAGCCTACTTAGGGACAGAGTCAATGAGCAGTTCTTC. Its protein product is CASSLLRDRVNEQFF.